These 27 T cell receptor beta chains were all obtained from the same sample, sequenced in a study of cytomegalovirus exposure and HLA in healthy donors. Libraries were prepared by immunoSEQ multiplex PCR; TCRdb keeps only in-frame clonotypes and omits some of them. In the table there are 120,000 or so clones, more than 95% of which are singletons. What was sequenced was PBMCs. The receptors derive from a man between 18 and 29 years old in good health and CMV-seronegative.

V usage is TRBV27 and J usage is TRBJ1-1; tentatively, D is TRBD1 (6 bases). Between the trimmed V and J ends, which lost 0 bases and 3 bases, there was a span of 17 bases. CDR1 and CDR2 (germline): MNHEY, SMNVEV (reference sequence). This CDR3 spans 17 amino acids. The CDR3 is CASSLSYNRATDTEAFF. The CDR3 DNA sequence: TGTGCCAGCAGTTTATCGTATAACAGGGCAACGGACACTGAAGCTTTCTTT.

The CDR3 sequence: CASSQEGGMGSYEQYF. The CDR3 DNA is TGCGCCAGCAGCCAAGAAGGCGGGATGGGGTCCTACGAGCAGTACTTC. This chain joins TRBV4-1 and TRBJ2-7; D is perhaps TRBD2 (6 bases). Germline lookup yields CDR1 MGHRA and CDR2 YSYEKL. The CDR3 spans 16 residues. Deletions cut 0 bases from V and 1 base from J, with 13 bases between.

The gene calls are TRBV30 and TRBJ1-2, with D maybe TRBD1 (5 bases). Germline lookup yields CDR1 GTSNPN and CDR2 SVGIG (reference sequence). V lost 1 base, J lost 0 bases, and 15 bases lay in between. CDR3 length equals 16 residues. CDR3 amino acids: CAWSGASGLTNYGYTF. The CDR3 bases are TGTGCCTGGAGTGGAGCCTCGGGACTCACTAACTATGGCTACACCTTC.

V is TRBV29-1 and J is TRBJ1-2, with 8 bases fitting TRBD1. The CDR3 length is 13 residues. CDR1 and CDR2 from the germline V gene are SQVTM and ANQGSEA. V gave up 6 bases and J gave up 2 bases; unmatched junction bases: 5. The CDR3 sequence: CSVMDRDNYGYTF. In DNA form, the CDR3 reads TGCAGCGTGATGGACAGGGACAACTATGGCTACACCTTC. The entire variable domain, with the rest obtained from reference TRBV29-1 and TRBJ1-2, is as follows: SAVISQKPSRDICQRGTSLTIQCQVDSQVTMMFWYRQQPGQSLTLIATANQGSEATYESGFVIDKFPISRPNLTFSTLTVSNMSPEDSSIYLCSVMDRDNYGYTFGSGTRLTVV.

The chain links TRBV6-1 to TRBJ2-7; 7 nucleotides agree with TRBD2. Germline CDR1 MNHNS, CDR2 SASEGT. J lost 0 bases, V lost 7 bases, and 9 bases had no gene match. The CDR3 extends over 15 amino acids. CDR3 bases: TGTGCCAGCACCCGAGGGAGGGAGAGCTCCTACGAGCAGTACTTC. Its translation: CASTRGRESSYEQYF.

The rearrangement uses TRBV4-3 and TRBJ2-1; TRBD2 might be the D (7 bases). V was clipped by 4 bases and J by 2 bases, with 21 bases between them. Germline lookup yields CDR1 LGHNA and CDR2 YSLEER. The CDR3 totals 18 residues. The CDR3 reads CASSPEGGGGKTYNEQFF. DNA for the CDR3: TGCGCCAGCAGCCCAGAGGGGGGGGGAGGTAAAACCTACAATGAGCAGTTCTTC.

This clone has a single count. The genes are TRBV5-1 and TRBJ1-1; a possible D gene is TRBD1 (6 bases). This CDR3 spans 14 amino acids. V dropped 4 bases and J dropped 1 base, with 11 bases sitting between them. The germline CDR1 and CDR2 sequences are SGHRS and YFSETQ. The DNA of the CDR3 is TGCGCCAGCAGCCTATTACAGGGGAACACTGAAGCTTTCTTT. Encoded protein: CASSLLQGNTEAFF.

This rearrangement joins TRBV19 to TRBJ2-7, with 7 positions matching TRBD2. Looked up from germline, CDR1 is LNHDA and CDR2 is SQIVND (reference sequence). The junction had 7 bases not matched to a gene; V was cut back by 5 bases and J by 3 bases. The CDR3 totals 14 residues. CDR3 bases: TGTGCCAGTAGTTCCGCGGGAGACGACTACGAGCAGTACTTC. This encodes CASSSAGDDYEQYF.

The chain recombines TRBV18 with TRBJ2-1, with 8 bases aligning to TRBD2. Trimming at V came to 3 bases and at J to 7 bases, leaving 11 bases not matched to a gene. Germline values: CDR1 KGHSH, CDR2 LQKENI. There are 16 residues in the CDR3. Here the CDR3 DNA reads TGTGCCAGCTCACCGGGAAGCGGGAGATTATCGAATGAGCAGTTCTTC. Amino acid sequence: CASSPGSGRLSNEQFF.

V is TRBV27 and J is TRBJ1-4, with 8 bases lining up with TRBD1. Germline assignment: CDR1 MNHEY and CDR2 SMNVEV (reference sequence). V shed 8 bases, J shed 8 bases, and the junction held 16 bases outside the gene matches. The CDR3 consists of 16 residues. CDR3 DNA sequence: TGTGCCAGCCTCCCCTCTCCGGGACAGGCGGAAGAAAAACTGTTTTTT. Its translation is CASLPSPGQAEEKLFF.

Here the CDR3 DNA reads TGTGCCTGGAGGGACATAGGCTCCTACAATGAGCAGTTCTTC. Encoded protein: CAWRDIGSYNEQFF. V gene TRBV30 combines with J gene TRBJ2-1; D might be TRBD1 (5 bases). Trimming removed 3 bases at V and 0 bases at J, with 9 bases between. Germline CDR1 reads GTSNPN; CDR2 reads SVGIG (reference sequence). The CDR3 consists of 14 residues.

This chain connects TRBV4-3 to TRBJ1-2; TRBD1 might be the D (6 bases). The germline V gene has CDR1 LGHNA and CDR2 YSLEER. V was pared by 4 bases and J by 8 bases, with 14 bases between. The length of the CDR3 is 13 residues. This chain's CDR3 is CASSPQGGDGYTF. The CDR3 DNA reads TGCGCCAGCAGCCCACAGGGAGGGGACGGCTACACCTTC.

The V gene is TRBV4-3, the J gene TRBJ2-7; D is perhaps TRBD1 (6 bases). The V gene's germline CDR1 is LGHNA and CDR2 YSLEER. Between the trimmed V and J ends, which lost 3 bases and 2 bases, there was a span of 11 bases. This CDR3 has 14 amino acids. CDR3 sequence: CASSQGGGAYEQYF. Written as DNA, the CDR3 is TGCGCCAGCAGCCAGGGTGGGGGCGCCTACGAGCAGTACTTC.

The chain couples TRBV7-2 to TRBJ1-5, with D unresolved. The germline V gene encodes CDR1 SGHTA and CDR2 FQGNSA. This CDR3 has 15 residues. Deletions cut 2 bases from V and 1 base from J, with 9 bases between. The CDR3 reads CASSLWGDSNQPQHF. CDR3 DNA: TGTGCCAGCAGCTTATGGGGAGACAGCAATCAGCCCCAGCATTTT.

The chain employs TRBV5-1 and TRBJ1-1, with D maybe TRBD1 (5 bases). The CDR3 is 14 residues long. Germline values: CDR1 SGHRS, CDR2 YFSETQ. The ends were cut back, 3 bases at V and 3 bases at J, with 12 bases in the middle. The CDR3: CASSSRRDDTEAFF. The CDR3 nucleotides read TGCGCCAGCAGCTCAAGGAGGGACGACACTGAAGCTTTCTTT.

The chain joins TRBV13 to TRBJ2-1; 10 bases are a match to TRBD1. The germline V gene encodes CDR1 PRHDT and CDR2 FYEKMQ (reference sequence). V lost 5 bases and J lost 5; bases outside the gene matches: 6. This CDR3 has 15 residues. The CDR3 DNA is TGTGCCAGCAGCCTCCGGACAGGGGGTAACAATGAGCAGTTCTTC. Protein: CASSLRTGGNNEQFF.

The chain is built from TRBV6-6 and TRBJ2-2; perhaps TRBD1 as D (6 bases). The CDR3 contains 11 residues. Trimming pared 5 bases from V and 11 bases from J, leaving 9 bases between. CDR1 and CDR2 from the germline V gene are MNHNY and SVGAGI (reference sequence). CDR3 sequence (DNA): TGTGCCAGCAGTCGAGGGACAGAGCTGTTTTTT. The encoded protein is CASSRGTELFF.

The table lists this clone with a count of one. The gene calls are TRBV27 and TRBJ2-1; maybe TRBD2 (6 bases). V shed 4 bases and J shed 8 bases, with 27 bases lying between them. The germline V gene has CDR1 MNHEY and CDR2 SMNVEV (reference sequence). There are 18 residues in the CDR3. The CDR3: CASSSSFPRDSRVDEQFF. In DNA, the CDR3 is TGTGCCAGCAGTTCCTCTTTTCCCCGGGACTCCAGGGTAGATGAGCAGTTCTTC.

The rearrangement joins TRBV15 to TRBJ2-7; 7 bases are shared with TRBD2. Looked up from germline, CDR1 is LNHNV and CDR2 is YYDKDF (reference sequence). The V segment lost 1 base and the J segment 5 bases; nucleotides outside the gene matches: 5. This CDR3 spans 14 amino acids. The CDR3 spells CATSRVAGVHEQYF. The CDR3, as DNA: TGTGCCACCAGCAGAGTGGCGGGAGTCCACGAGCAGTACTTC.

This CDR3 is CASSPGEDEQFF. The CDR3 region has the DNA TGTGCCAGCAGCCCGGGAGAGGATGAGCAGTTCTTC. The V gene is TRBV28, the J gene TRBJ2-1; the D gene is possibly TRBD2 (6 bases). In germline, CDR1 is MDHEN, CDR2 SYDVKM. The CDR3 runs to 12 residues. V dropped 6 bases and J dropped 8 bases, with 11 bases sitting between them.

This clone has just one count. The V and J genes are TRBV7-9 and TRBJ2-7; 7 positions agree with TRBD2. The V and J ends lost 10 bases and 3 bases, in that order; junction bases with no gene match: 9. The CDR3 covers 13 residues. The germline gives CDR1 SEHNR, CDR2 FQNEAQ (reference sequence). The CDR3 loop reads CATGGRENYEQYF. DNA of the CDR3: TGTGCCACCGGCGGGCGGGAGAACTACGAGCAGTACTTC.

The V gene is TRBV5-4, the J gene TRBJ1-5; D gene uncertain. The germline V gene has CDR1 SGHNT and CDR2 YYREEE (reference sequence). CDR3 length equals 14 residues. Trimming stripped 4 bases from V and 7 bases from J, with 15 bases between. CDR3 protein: CASSRDLNEQPQHF. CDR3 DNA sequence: TGTGCCAGCAGCCGCGATCTTAATGAGCAGCCCCAGCATTTT.

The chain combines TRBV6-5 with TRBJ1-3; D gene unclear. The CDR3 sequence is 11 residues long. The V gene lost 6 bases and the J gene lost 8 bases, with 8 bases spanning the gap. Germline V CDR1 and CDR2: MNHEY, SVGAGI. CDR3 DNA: TGTGCCAGCAGCAACGGGGACACCATATATTTT. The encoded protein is CASSNGDTIYF.

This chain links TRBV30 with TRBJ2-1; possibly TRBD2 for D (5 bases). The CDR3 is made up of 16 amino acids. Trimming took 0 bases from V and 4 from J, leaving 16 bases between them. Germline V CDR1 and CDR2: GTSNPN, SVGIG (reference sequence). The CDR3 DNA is TGTGCCTGGAGTGTAGGTGTGGGAGTGTCGTACAATGAGCAGTTCTTC. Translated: CAWSVGVGVSYNEQFF.

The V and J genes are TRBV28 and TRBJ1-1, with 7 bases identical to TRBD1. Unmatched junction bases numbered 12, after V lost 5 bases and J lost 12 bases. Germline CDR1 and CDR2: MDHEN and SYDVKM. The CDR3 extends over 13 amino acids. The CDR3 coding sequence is TGTGCCAGCAGTCTATTTTCAGGGGACAGAACTTTCTTT. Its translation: CASSLFSGDRTFF. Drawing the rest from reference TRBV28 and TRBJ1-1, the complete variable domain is DVKVTQSSRYLVKRTGEKVFLECVQDMDHENMFWYRQDPGLGLRLIYFSYDVKMKEKGDIPEGYSVSREKKERFSLILESASTNQTSMYLCASSLFSGDRTFFGQGTRLTVV.

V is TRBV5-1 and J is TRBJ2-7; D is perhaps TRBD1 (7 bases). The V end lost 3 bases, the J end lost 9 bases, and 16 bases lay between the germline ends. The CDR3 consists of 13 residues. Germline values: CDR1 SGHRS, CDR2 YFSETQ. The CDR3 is CASSSGTAEGQYF. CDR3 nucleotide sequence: TGCGCCAGCAGCTCGGGGACAGCGGAGGGGCAGTACTTC.

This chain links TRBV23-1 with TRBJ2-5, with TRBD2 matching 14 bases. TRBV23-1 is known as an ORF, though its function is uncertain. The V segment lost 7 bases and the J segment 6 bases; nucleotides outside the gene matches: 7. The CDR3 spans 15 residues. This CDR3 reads CASTLTSGRVKTQYF. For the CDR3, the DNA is TGCGCCAGCACACTGACTAGCGGGAGGGTGAAGACCCAGTACTTC.